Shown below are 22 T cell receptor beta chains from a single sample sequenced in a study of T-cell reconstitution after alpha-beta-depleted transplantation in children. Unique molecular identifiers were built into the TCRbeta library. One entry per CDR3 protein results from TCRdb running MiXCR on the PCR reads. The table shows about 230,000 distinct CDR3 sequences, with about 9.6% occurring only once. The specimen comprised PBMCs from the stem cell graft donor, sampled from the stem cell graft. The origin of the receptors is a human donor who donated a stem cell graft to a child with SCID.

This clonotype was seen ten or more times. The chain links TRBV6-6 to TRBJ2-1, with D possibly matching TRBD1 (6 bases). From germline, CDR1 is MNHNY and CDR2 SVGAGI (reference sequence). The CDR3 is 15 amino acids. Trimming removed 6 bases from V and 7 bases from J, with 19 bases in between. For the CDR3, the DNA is TGTGCCAGCAGCCGCGACAGGCTATCCGTAAATGAGCAGTTCTTC. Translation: CASSRDRLSVNEQFF.

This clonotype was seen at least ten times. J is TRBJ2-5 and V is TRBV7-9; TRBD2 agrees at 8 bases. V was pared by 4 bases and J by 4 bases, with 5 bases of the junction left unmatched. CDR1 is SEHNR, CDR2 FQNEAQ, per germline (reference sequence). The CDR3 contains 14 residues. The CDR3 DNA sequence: TGTGCCAGCAGCTATGGGCTAGCGGGAGAGACCCAGTACTTC. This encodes CASSYGLAGETQYF.

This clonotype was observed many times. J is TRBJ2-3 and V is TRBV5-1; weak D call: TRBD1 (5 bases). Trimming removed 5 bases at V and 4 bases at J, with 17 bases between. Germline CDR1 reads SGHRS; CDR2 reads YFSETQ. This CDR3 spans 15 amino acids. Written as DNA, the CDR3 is TGCGCCAGCAGGGGGCAGGTCTTTTCTTCAGATACGCAGTATTTT. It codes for CASRGQVFSSDTQYF.

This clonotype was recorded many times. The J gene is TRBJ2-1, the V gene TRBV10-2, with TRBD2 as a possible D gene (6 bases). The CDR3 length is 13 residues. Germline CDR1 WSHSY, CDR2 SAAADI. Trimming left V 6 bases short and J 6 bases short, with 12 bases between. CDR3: CASREGISNEQFF. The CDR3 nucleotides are TGCGCCAGCAGGGAGGGGATCTCCAATGAGCAGTTCTTC.

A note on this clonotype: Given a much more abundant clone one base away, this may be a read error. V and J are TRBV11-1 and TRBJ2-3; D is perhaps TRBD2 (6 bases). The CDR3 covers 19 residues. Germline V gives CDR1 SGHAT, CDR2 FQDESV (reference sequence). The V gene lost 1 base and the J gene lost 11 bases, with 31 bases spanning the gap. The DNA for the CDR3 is TGTGCCAGCAGCTTAGTTAGCGGATCCCTCCGCGAGGTCCCGAGCAAGCAGTATTTT. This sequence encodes CASSLVSGSLREVPSKQYF.

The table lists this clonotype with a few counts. The chain's CDR3 is CASSQGAGGNYGYTF. The CDR3 bases are TGCGCCAGCAGCCAAGGAGCGGGAGGAAACTATGGCTACACCTTC. V usage is TRBV4-1 and J usage is TRBJ1-2; D not resolved. Germline CDR1 MGHRA, CDR2 YSYEKL. V lost 1 base to trimming and J lost 2 bases, with 11 bases between them. This CDR3 has 15 amino acids.

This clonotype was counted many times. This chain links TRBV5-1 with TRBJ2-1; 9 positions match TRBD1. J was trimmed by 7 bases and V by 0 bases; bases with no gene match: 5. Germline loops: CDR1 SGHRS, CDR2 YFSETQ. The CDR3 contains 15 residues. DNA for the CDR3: TGCGCCAGCAGCTTGGGTGGGACAGGGAAGAATGAGCAGTTCTTC. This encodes CASSLGGTGKNEQFF.

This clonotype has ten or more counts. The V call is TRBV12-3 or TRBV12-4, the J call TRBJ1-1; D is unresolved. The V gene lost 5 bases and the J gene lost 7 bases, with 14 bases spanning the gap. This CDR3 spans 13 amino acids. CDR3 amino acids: CASSLSRPNEAFF. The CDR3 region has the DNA TGTGCCAGCAGTCTCTCGAGGCCTAATGAAGCTTTCTTT.

CDR3 coding DNA: TGTGCCAGCAGCTTCCTTGTACAGGGGAACACTGAAGCTTTCTTT. Translation gives CASSFLVQGNTEAFF. The rearrangement joins TRBV5-6 to TRBJ1-1, with D perhaps matching TRBD1 (6 bases). The CDR3 consists of 15 residues. Trimming cost V 2 bases and J 1 base, with 12 bases left between them. Germline V gene data show CDR1 as SGHDT and CDR2 as YYEEEE. The full variable domain, completed using reference TRBV5-6 and TRBJ1-1, is DAGVTQSPTHLIKTRGQQVTLRCSPKSGHDTVSWYQQALGQGPQFIFQYYEEEERQRGNFPDRFSGHQFPNYSSELNVNALLLGDSALYLCASSFLVQGNTEAFFGQGTRLTVV.

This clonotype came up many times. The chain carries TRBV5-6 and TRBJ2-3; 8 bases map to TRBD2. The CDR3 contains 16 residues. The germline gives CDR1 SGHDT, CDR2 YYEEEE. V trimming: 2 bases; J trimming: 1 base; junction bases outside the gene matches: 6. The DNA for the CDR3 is TGTGCCAGCAGCTTCGAGCGGGGGTGGGGCACAGATACGCAGTATTTT. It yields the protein CASSFERGWGTDTQYF.

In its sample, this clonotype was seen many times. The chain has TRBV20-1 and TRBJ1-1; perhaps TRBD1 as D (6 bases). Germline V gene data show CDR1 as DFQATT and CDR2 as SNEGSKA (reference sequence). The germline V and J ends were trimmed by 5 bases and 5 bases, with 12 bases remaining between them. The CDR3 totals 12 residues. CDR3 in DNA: TGCAGTGCTGGGAGGGGGGCGACTGAAGCTTTCTTT. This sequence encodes CSAGRGATEAFF.

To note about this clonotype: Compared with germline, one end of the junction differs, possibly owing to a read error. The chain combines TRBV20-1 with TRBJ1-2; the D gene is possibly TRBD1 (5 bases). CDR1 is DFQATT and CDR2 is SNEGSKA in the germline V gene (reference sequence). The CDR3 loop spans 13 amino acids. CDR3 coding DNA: TGCAGTGCCGTGGGCGGGACGAACTATGTCTACACCTTC. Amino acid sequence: CSAVGGTNYVYTF.

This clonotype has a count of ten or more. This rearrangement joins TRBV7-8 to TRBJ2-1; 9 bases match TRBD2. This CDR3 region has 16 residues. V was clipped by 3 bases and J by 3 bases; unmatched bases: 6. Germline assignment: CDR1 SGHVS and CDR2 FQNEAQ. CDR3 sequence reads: CASSFPGGGDYNEQFF. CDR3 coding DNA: TGTGCCAGCAGCTTCCCTGGCGGGGGGGACTACAATGAGCAGTTCTTC.

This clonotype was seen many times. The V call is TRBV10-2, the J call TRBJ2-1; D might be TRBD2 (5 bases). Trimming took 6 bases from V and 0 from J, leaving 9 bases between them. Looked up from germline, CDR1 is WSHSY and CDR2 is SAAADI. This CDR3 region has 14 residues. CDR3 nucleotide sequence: TGCGCCAGCAGCGGAGGTAGCTCCTACAATGAGCAGTTCTTC. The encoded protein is CASSGGSSYNEQFF.

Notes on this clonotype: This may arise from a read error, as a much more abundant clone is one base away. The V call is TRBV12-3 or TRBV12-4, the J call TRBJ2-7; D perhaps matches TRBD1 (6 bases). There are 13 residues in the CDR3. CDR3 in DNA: TGTGCCAGCCAGGGTGGGGGCATCTACGGGCAGTACTTC. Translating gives CASQGGGIYGQYF.

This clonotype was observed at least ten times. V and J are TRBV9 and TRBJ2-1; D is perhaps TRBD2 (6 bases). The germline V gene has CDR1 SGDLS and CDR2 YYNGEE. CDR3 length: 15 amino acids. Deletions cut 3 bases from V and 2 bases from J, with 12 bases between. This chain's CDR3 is CASSAPGGAYNEQFF. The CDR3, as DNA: TGTGCCAGCAGCGCCCCCGGGGGTGCCTACAATGAGCAGTTCTTC.

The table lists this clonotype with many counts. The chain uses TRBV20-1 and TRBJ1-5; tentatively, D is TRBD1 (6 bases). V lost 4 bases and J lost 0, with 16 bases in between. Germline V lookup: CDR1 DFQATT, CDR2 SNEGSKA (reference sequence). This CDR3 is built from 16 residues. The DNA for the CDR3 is TGCAGTGCTAAGGGAGGGGGGGCCTATAGCAATCAGCCCCAGCATTTT. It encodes CSAKGGGAYSNQPQHF.

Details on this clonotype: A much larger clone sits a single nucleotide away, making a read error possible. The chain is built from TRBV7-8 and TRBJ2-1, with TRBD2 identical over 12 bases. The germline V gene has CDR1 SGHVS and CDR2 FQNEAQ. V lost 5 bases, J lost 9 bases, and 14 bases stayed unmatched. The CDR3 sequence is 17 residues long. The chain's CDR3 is CASSQIPLAGGLAEQFF. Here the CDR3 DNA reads TGTGCCAGCAGCCAAATTCCTCTAGCGGGGGGGCTGGCTGAGCAGTTCTTC.

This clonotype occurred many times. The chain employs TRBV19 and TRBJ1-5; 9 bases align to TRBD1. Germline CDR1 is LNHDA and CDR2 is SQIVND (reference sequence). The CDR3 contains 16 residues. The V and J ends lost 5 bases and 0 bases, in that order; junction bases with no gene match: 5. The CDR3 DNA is TGTGCCAGTAGTGTGCGGACAGGGGCTAGCAATCAGCCCCAGCATTTT. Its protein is CASSVRTGASNQPQHF.

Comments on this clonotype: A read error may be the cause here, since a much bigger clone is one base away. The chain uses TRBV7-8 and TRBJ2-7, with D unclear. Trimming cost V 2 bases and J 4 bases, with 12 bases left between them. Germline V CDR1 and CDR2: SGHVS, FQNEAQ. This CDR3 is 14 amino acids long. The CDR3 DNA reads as TGTGCCAGCAGCTTACTTGCTGGGAAATACGAGCAGTACTTC. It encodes CASSLLAGKYEQYF.

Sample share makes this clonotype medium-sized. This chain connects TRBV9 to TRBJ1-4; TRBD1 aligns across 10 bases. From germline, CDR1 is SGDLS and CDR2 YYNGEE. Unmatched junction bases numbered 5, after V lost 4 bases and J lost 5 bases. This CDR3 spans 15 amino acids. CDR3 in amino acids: CASSPGQGMNEKLFF. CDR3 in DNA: TGTGCCAGCAGCCCGGGACAGGGGATGAATGAAAAACTGTTTTTT.

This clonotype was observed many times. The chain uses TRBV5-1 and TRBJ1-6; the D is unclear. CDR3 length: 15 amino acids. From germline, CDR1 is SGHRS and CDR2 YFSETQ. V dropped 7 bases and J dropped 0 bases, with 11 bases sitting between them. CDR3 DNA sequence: TGCGCCAGCCGCGACTTGAGCTCCTATAATTCACCCCTCCACTTT. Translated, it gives CASRDLSSYNSPLHF.